This T cell receptor beta chain was identified in a study of cytomegalovirus exposure and HLA in healthy donors. Study information: Within the Caucasian-associated ancestry cluster were around four fifths of the approximately 400 genotyped donors.

In its sample, this clone was seen once. Researchers ran the PCR with 60 Vbeta and 13 Jbeta primers. Using immunoSEQ multiplex PCR, the repertoire was profiled, and TCRdb retains in-frame clones only, with some absent. This table holds about 210,000 clones, around 80% found once. Sequencing was performed on PBMCs. This TCR was recovered from a boy between 5 and 17 years old in good health and CMV-seronegative.

CDR3 DNA: TGTGCCAGCAGTTACGTACAGAACTATGGCTACACCTTC. It codes for CASSYVQNYGYTF. The V and J genes are TRBV6-5 and TRBJ1-2, with D hard to call. Trimming cost V 2 bases and J 2 bases, with 6 bases left between them. Germline CDR1 reads MNHEY; CDR2 reads SVGAGI. CDR3 length: 13 amino acids.